This T cell receptor beta chain originates from a study of human T cells and chemical hapten exposure. Study-level findings and limits: There was no change with DPC sensitization in TCRs above 1 in 1000 frequency. Counts of expanded TCRs (at PT1) showed a positive correlation with patch test score. Significantly more large CDR3 similarity clusters arose among expanded TCRs than among controls.

Each CDR3 protein is one row after TCRdb ran MiXCR on the RACE reads. The sample holds 250,000 or so distinct CDR3 sequences; approximately 8.4% are singletons and the top ten take over 2%. The germline gives CDR1 SGHRS, CDR2 YFSETQ. This CDR3 is built from 14 residues. The V and J ends lost 5 bases and 6 bases, in that order; junction bases with no gene match: 5. As to time point: pre-sensitization, week 0. As for treatment: therapeutic diphenylcyclopropenone sensitization with weekly scalp DPC. This clonotype was seen ten or more times. Its antigen remains unknown. The clonotype comes from a woman in her thirties or forties with alopecia areata. Some clones in this sample may be carry-over from other donors' samples. V gene TRBV5-1 combines with J gene TRBJ2-1; 10 nucleotides align to TRBD2. Sequenced material: whole blood, taken in connection with sensitization to the hapten diphenylcyclopropenone (DPC). CDR3 protein: CASRRTSGINEQFF. In nucleotides, the CDR3 is TGCGCCAGCAGAAGGACTAGCGGAATCAATGAGCAGTTCTTC.